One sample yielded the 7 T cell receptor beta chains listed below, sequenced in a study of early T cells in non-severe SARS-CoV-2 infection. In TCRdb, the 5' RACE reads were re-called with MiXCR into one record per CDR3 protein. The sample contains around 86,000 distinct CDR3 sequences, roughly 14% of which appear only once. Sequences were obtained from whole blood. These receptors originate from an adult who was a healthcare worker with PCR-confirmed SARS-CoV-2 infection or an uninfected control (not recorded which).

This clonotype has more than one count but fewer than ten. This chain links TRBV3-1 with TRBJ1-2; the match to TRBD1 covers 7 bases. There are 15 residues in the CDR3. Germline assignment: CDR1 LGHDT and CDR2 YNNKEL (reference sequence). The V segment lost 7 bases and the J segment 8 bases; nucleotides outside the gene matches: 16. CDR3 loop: CASTLTTGAGRGYTF. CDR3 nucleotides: TGTGCCAGCACCTTGACTACAGGGGCTGGGAGGGGCTACACCTTC. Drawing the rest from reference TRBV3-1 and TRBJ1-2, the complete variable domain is DTAVSQTPKYLVTQMGNDKSIKCEQNLGHDTMYWYKQDSKKFLKIMFSYNNKELIINETVPNRFSPKSPDKAHLNLHINSLELGDSAVYFCASTLTTGAGRGYTFGSGTRLTVV.

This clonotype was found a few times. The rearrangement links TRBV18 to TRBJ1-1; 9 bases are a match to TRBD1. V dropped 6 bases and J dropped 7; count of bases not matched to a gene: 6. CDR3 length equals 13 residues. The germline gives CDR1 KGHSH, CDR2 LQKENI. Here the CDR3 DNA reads TGTGCCAGCTCGCCGGGACAGGGTAATGAAGCTTTCTTT. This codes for CASSPGQGNEAFF.

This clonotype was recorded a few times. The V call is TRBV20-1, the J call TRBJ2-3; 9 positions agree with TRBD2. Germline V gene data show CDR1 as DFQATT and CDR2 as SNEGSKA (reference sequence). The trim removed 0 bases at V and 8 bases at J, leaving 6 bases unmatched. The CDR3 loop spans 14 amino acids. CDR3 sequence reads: CSAREASGVGTQYF. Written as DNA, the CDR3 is TGCAGTGCTAGAGAGGCTAGCGGGGTGGGTACGCAGTATTTT.

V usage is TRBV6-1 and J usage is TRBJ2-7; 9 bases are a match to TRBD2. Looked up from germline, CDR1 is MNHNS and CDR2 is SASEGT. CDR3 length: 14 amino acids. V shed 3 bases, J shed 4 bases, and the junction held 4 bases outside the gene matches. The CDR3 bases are TGTGCCAGCAGTGACGGGACTAGCTGGTACGAGCAGTACGTC. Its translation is CASSDGTSWYEQYV.

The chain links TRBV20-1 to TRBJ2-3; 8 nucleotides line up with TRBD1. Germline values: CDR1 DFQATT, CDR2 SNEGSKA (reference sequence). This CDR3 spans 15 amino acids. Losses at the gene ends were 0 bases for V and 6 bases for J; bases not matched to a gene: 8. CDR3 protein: CSARDLQGALDTQYF. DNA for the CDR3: TGCAGTGCTAGAGATCTCCAGGGGGCTTTGGATACGCAGTATTTT.

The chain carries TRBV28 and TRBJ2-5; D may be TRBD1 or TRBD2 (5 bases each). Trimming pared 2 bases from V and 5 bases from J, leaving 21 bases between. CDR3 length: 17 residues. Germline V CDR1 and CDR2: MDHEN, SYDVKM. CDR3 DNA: TGTGCCAGCAGTTTACCCCCTGGTGACCACTGGGGGGAGACCCAGTACTTC. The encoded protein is CASSLPPGDHWGETQYF.

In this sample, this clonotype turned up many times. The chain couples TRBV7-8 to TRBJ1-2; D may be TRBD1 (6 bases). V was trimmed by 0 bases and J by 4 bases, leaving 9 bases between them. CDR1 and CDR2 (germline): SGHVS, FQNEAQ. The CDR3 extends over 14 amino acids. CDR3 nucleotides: TGTGCCAGCAGCTTAGCGGACAGCTCCTATGGCTACACCTTC. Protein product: CASSLADSSYGYTF. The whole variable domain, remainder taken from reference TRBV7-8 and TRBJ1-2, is GAGVSQSPRYKVAKRGQDVALRCDPISGHVSLFWYQQALGQGPEFLTYFQNEAQLDKSGLPSDRFFAERPEGSVSTLKIQRTQQEDSAVYLCASSLADSSYGYTFGSGTRLTVV.